The entry below describes one TCR beta chain. Its antigen remains unknown. This CDR3 comprises 15 residues. From germline, CDR1 is DFQATT and CDR2 SNEGSKA (reference sequence). J lost 6 bases, V lost 7 bases, and 11 bases had no gene match. These data originate in a study of blood T cells in healthy people across ages. Combining a sample-barcoded 5' primer with a J-beta primer mix, a second PCR ran for roughly 7 to 12 cycles. TCRdb independently ran MiXCR on the 5' RACE reads; one entry per CDR3 protein. Counted here are around 710,000 distinct CDR3 sequences, 40% to 45% occurring once; the ten biggest clones make up roughly 20%. With each sample, at least 5 micrograms of total RNA were extracted. Study-wide findings and caveats: Among T cells, TCR beta diversity per million cells dropped roughly linearly as age rose.

The chain carries TRBV20-1 and TRBJ2-1; 11 nucleotides align to TRBD2. This clonotype originated in a woman aged 55-69 years in good health. The sequenced sample consisted of blood. CDR3 nucleotide sequence: TGCAGTGGTCTGATTAGCGGGAGGGGAGGCAATGAGCAGTTCTTC. Amino acid sequence: CSGLISGRGGNEQFF.